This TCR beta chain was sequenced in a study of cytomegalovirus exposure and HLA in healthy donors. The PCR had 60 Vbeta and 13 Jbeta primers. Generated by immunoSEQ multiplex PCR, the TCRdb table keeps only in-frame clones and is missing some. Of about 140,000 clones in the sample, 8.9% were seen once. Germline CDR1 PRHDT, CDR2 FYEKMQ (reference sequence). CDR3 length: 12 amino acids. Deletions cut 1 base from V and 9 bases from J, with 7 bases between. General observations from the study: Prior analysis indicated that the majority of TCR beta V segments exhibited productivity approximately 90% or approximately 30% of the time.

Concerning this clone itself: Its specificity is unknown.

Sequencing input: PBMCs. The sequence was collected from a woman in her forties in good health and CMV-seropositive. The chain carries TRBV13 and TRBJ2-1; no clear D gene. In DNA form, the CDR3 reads TGTGCCAGCAGCTTAGCCGGCGGTGAGCAGTTCTTC. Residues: CASSLAGGEQFF.